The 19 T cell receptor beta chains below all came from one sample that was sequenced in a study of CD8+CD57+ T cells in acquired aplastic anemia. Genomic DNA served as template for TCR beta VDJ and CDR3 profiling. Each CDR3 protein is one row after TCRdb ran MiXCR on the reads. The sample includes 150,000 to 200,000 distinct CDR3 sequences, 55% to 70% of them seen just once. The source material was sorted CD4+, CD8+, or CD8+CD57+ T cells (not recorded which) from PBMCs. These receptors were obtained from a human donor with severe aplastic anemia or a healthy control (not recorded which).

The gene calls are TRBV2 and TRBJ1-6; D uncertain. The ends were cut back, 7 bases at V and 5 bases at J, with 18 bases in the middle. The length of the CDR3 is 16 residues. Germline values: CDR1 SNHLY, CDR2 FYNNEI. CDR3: CASKPTTGLNNSPLHF. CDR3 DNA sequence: TGTGCCAGCAAACCTACAACTGGACTCAATAATTCACCCCTCCACTTT.

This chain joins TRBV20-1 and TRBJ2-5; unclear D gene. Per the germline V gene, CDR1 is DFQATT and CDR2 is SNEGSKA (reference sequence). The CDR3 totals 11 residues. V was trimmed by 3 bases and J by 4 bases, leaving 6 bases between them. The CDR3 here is CSASQLETQYF. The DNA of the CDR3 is TGCAGTGCTAGTCAGTTAGAGACCCAGTACTTC.

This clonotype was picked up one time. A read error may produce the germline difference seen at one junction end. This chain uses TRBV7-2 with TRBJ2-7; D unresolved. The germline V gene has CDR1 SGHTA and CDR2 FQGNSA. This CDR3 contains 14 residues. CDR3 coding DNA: TGTGCCAGCAGCCTAGACCCAGTTTCCTGCGAGCAGTACTTC. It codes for CASSLDPVSCEQYF.

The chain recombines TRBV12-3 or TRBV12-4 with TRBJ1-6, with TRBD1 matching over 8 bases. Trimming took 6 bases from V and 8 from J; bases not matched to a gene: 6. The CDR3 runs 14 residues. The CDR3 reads CASRPRGLDSPLHF. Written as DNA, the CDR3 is TGTGCCAGCAGACCCAGGGGGCTGGATTCACCCCTCCACTTT.

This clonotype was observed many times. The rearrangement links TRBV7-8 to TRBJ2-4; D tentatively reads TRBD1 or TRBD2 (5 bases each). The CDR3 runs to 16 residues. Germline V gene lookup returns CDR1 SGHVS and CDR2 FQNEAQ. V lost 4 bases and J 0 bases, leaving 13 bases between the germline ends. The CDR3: CASSYESGGAKNIQYF. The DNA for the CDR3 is TGTGCCAGCAGCTATGAGTCTGGGGGAGCCAAAAACATTCAGTACTTC.

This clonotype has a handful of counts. CDR3 loop: CASSQVGNEQFF. Written as DNA, the CDR3 is TGTGCCAGCAGCCAAGTTGGAAATGAGCAGTTCTTC. The chain couples TRBV4-2 to TRBJ2-1; D gene unclear. The CDR3 runs 12 residues. CDR1 is LGHNA, CDR2 YNFKEQ, per germline. Between the trimmed V and J ends, which lost 1 base and 7 bases, there was a span of 5 bases.

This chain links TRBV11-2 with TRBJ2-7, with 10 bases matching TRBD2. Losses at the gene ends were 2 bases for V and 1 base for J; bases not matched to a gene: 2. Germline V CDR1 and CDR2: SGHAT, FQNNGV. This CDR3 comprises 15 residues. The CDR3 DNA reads TGTGCCAGCAGCTTATGGACTAGCGGTTCCTACGAGCAGTACTTC. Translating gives CASSLWTSGSYEQYF.

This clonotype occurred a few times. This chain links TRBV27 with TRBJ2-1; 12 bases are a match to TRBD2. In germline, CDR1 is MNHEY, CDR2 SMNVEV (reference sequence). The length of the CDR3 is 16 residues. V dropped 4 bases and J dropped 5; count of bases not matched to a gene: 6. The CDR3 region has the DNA TGTGCCAGCAGTTGGGCGACTAGCGGGGGCCACAATGAGCAGTTCTTC. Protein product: CASSWATSGGHNEQFF.

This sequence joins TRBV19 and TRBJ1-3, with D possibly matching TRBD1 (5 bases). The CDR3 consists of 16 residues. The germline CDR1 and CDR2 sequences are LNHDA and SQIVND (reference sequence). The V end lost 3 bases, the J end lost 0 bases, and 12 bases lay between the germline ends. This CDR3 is CASSMGQIFSGNTIYF. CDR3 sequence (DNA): TGTGCCAGTAGTATGGGGCAGATTTTCTCTGGAAACACCATATATTTT.

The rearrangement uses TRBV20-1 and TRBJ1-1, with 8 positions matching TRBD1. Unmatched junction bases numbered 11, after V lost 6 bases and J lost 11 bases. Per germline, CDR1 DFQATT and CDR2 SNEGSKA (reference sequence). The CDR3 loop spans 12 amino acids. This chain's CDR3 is CSAPRTGSEAFF. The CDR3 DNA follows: TGCAGTGCCCCACGGACAGGGAGTGAGGCTTTCTTT.

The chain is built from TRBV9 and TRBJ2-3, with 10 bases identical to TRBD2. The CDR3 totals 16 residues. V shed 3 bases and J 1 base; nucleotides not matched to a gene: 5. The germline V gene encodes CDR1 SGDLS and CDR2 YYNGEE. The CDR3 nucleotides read TGTGCCAGCAGCGGGGGGGGGACTAGCGGCACAGATACGCAGTATTTT. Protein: CASSGGGTSGTDTQYF.

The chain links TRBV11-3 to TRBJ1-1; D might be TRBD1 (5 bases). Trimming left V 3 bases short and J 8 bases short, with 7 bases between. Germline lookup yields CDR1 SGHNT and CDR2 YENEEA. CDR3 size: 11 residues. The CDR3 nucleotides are TGTGCCAGCAGCTTTCGGGGCGAAGCTTTCTTT. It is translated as CASSFRGEAFF.

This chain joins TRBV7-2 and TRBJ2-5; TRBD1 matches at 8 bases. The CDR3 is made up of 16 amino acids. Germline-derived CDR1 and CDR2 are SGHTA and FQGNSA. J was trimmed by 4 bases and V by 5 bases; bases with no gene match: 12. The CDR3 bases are TGTGCCAGCAGCCCCAAGACAGGGGCTAAGCGAGAGACCCAGTACTTC. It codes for CASSPKTGAKRETQYF.

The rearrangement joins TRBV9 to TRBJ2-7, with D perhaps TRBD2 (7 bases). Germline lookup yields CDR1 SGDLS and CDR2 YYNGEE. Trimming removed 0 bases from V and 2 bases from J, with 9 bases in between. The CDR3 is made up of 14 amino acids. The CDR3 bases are TGTGCCAGCAGCGTAGCGGGGGGCACCTACGAGCAGTACTTC. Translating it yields CASSVAGGTYEQYF.

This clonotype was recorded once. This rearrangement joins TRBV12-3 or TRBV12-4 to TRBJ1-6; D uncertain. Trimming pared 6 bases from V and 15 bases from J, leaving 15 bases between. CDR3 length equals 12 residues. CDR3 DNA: TGTGCCAGCAGCCCAGTTCGGGGTAACCTCCACTTT. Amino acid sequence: CASSPVRGNLHF.

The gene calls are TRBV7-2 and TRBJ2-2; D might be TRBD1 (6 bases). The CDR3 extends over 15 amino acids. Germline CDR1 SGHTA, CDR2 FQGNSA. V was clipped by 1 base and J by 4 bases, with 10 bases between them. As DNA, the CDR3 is TGTGCCAGCAGCTTAGGGGTAGGGGGCACCGGGGAGCTGTTTTTT. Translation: CASSLGVGGTGELFF.

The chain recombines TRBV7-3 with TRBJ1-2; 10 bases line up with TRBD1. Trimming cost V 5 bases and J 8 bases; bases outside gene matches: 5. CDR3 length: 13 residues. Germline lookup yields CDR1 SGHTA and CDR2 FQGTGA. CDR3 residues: CASSNDRGRGYTF. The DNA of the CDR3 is TGTGCCAGCAGCAATGACAGGGGGCGCGGCTACACCTTC.

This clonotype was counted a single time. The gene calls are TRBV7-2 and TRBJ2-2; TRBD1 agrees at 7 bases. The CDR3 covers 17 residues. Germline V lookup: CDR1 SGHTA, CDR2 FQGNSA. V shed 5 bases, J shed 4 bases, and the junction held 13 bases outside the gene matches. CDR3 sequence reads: CASSRAYRGRGTGELFF. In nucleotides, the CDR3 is TGTGCCAGCAGCCGAGCTTACAGGGGTAGGGGCACCGGGGAGCTGTTTTTT.

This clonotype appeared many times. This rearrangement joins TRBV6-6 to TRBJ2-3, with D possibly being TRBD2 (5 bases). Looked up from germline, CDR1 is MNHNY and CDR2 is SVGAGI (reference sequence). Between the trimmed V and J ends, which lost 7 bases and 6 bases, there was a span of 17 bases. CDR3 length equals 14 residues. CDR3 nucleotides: TGTGCCAGCAAGTTATCGGGGTTCGAGGATACGCAGTATTTT. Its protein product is CASKLSGFEDTQYF.